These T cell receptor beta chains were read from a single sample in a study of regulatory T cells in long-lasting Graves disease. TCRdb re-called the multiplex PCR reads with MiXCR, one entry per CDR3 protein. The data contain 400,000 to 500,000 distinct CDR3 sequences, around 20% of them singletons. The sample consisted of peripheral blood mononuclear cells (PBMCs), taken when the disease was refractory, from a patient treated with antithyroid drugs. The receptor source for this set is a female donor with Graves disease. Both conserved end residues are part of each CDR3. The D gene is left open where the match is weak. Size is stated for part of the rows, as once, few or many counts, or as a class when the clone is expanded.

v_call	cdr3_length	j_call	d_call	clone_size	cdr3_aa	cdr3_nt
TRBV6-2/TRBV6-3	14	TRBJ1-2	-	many	CASSSQGNWDGYTF	TGTGCCAGCAGTTCTCAGGGGAACTGGGATGGCTACACCTTC
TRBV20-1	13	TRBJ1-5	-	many	CSARETSNQPQHF	TGCAGTGCTAGAGAAACTAGCAATCAGCCCCAGCATTTT
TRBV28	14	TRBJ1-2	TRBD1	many	CASSLTGERPGYTF	TGTGCCAGCAGTTTAACAGGGGAAAGGCCTGGCTACACCTTC
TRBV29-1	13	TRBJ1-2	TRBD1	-	CSVGQGAYYGYTF	TGCAGCGTTGGACAGGGGGCGTACTATGGCTACACCTTC
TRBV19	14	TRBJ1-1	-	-	CASSIRSTDTEAFF	TGTGCCAGTAGTATCCGTTCCACAGACACTGAAGCTTTCTTT
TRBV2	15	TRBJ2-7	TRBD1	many	CASSKDRGHDYEQYF	TGTGCCAGCAGTAAGGACAGGGGGCATGACTACGAGCAGTACTTC
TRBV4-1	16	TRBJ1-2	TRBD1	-	CASSQDLTGAGYGYTF	TGCGCCAGCAGCCAAGACCTGACAGGGGCCGGCTATGGCTACACCTTC
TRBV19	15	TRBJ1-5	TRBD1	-	CASSIGDRVNQPQHF	TGTGCCAGTAGTATCGGGGACAGGGTCAATCAGCCCCAGCATTTT
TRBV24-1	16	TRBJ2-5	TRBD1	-	CATSDLGQGGRETQYF	TGTGCCACCAGTGATCTGGGACAGGGGGGGAGAGAGACCCAGTACTTC
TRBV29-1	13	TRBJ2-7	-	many	CSVGGVQGYEQYF	TGCAGCGTTGGGGGGGTGCAGGGCTACGAGCAGTACTTC
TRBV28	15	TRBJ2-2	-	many	CASSLPGSRTGELFF	TGTGCCAGCAGTTTGCCAGGGTCTAGGACCGGGGAGCTGTTTTTT